These T cell receptor beta chains were read from a single sample in a study of T-cell reconstitution after alpha-beta-depleted transplantation in children. Via MiXCR, TCRdb re-called the PCR reads, giving one row per CDR3 protein. The sample contains approximately 4,000 distinct CDR3 sequences, approximately 9.1% of which appear only once. The sample here was PBMCs, mostly from graft donor cells, taken 180 days after TCRalphabeta/CD19-depleted stem cell transplant. The receptors come from a male patient between 2 and 10 years old who had a stem cell transplant for acute lymphoblastic leukemia, so the T cells may come from the graft donor. CDR3s include the opening cysteine and the closing phenylalanine or tryptophan. A D gene is named only where the DNA matches it firmly. Clone size is not always given. Where it is, it says once, few, many or a class for expanded clones.

v_gene: TRBV29-1; j_gene: TRBJ1-1; abundance: many; d_gene: TRBD1; CDR3aa: CSVATGVSTEAFF; CDR3nt: TGCAGCGTTGCGACAGGGGTGAGCACTGAAGCTTTCTTT
v_gene: TRBV5-8; j_gene: TRBJ2-2; abundance: .; d_gene: .; CDR3aa: CASGPGGPSGELLF; CDR3nt: TGTGCCAGCGGACCTGGGGGCCCCTCCGGGGAGCTGCTTTTT
v_gene: TRBV24-1; j_gene: TRBJ2-1; abundance: medium-sized; d_gene: TRBD1; CDR3aa: CATSDSGQGKFF; CDR3nt: TGTGCCACCAGTGATTCGGGACAGGGGAAGTTCTTC
v_gene: TRBV7-9; j_gene: TRBJ2-7; abundance: many; d_gene: .; CDR3aa: CASSPGLFTYEQYF; CDR3nt: TGTGCCAGCTCTCCCGGGCTTTTTACCTACGAGCAGTACTTC
v_gene: TRBV30; j_gene: TRBJ2-5; abundance: .; d_gene: TRBD2; CDR3aa: CAWRDGEGGFGETQYF; CDR3nt: TGTGCCTGGAGAGATGGGGAGGGTGGTTTCGGCGAGACCCAGTACTTC
v_gene: TRBV3-1; j_gene: TRBJ1-2; abundance: many; d_gene: .; CDR3aa: CASSQDVNINYGYTF; CDR3nt: TGTGCCAGCAGCCAAGACGTGAACATCAACTATGGCTACACCTTC
v_gene: TRBV7-2; j_gene: TRBJ1-1; abundance: many; d_gene: TRBD1; CDR3aa: CASSHYRPGQGRVNTEAFF; CDR3nt: TGTGCCAGCAGCCACTACCGCCCAGGACAGGGGAGGGTCAACACTGAAGCTTTCTTT
v_gene: TRBV5-1; j_gene: TRBJ1-6; abundance: many; d_gene: .; CDR3aa: CASSLAIGSNSPLHF; CDR3nt: TGCGCCAGCAGCTTGGCCATAGGCAGCAATTCACCCCTCCACTTT
v_gene: TRBV5-1; j_gene: TRBJ2-3; abundance: many; d_gene: TRBD2; CDR3aa: CASSEGLAGDTQYF; CDR3nt: TGCGCCAGCAGCGAGGGACTAGCAGGGGATACGCAGTATTTT
v_gene: TRBV7-9; j_gene: TRBJ1-5; abundance: many; d_gene: .; CDR3aa: CASSPVDSNQPQHF; CDR3nt: TGTGCCAGCAGCCCCGTCGATAGCAATCAGCCCCAGCATTTT
v_gene: TRBV7-9; j_gene: TRBJ1-4; abundance: medium-sized; d_gene: .; CDR3aa: CASSVGNGNEKLFF; CDR3nt: TGTGCCAGCAGCGTGGGCAACGGGAATGAAAAACTGTTTTTT
v_gene: TRBV6-2/TRBV6-3; j_gene: TRBJ2-1; abundance: large; d_gene: .; CDR3aa: CASSYSSQRDNEQFF; CDR3nt: TGTGCCAGCAGTTACTCGTCCCAAAGAGACAATGAGCAGTTCTTC
v_gene: TRBV7-7; j_gene: TRBJ2-5; abundance: large; d_gene: TRBD1; CDR3aa: CASSSPLDRGQETQYF; CDR3nt: TGTGCTAGCAGCTCGCCCTTGGACAGGGGCCAAGAGACCCAGTACTTC
v_gene: TRBV5-8; j_gene: TRBJ2-2; abundance: .; d_gene: TRBD1; CDR3aa: CASSPGGASGELFF; CDR3nt: TGTGCCAGCAGCCCAGGGGGCGCCTCCGGGGAGCTGTTTTTT
v_gene: TRBV11-1; j_gene: TRBJ2-5; abundance: many; d_gene: .; CDR3aa: CASSLGGVVEETQYF; CDR3nt: TGTGCCAGCAGCTTGGGGGGAGTTGTTGAGGAGACCCAGTACTTC
v_gene: TRBV3-1; j_gene: TRBJ2-1; abundance: many; d_gene: TRBD1; CDR3aa: CASSPDRGNYNEQFF; CDR3nt: TGTGCCAGCAGCCCGGACAGGGGGAACTACAATGAGCAGTTCTTC
v_gene: TRBV4-2; j_gene: TRBJ1-2; abundance: many; d_gene: .; CDR3aa: CASSQDEGRRFGYTF; CDR3nt: TGTGCCAGCAGCCAAGATGAGGGACGCCGCTTCGGCTACACCTTC
v_gene: TRBV5-8; j_gene: TRBJ2-7; abundance: many; d_gene: TRBD1; CDR3aa: CASSLSKGGVESYEQYF; CDR3nt: TGTGCCAGCAGCTTGAGCAAAGGGGGCGTGGAGTCCTACGAGCAGTACTTC
v_gene: TRBV5-8; j_gene: TRBJ2-5; abundance: many; d_gene: .; CDR3aa: CASSSYQETQYF; CDR3nt: TGTGCCAGCAGCTCGTACCAAGAGACCCAGTACTTC
v_gene: TRBV7-9; j_gene: TRBJ1-1; abundance: medium-sized; d_gene: .; CDR3aa: CASSLVVNTEAFF; CDR3nt: TGTGCCAGCAGCTTAGTGGTGAACACTGAAGCTTTCTTT
v_gene: TRBV7-9; j_gene: TRBJ2-7; abundance: many; d_gene: TRBD2; CDR3aa: CASSHPRLAGGYEQYF; CDR3nt: TGTGCCAGCAGCCACCCGAGACTAGCGGGAGGGTACGAGCAGTACTTC
v_gene: TRBV11-2; j_gene: TRBJ2-2; abundance: many; d_gene: .; CDR3aa: CASSMTASTGELFF; CDR3nt: TGTGCCAGCAGCATGACGGCCAGCACCGGGGAGCTGTTTTTT
v_gene: TRBV12-3/TRBV12-4; j_gene: TRBJ2-7; abundance: many; d_gene: .; CDR3aa: CASSLVEGGAVWEQYF; CDR3nt: TGTGCCAGCAGTTTAGTCGAGGGGGGAGCTGTGTGGGAGCAGTACTTC
v_gene: TRBV7-9; j_gene: TRBJ1-2; abundance: many; d_gene: .; CDR3aa: CASSSHTITGGGTF; CDR3nt: TGTGCCAGCAGCTCACACACAATTACGGGCGGTGGCACCTTC
v_gene: TRBV6-5; j_gene: TRBJ1-5; abundance: many; d_gene: .; CDR3aa: CASSYWGSLVSQPQHF; CDR3nt: TGTGCCAGCAGTTACTGGGGGAGTTTGGTAAGTCAGCCCCAGCATTTT
v_gene: TRBV7-8; j_gene: TRBJ2-1; abundance: many; d_gene: TRBD2; CDR3aa: CASSLRGLAFYNEQFF; CDR3nt: TGTGCCAGCAGCTTGAGGGGACTAGCCTTCTACAATGAGCAGTTCTTC
v_gene: TRBV3-1; j_gene: TRBJ2-5; abundance: many; d_gene: .; CDR3aa: CASSQRAQETQYF; CDR3nt: TGTGCCAGCAGCCAAAGAGCACAAGAGACCCAGTACTTC
v_gene: TRBV7-8; j_gene: TRBJ2-1; abundance: many; d_gene: TRBD1; CDR3aa: CASSLGSAGGNEQFF; CDR3nt: TGTGCCAGCAGCTTAGGGTCGGCAGGGGGCAATGAGCAGTTCTTC
v_gene: TRBV18; j_gene: TRBJ1-4; abundance: many; d_gene: .; CDR3aa: CASSPALNEKLFF; CDR3nt: TGTGCCAGCTCACCGGCACTTAATGAAAAACTGTTTTTT
v_gene: TRBV4-1; j_gene: TRBJ1-1; abundance: many; d_gene: .; CDR3aa: CASSQAPIKGTAFF; CDR3nt: TGCGCCAGCAGCCAAGCCCCGATAAAGGGGACAGCTTTCTTT